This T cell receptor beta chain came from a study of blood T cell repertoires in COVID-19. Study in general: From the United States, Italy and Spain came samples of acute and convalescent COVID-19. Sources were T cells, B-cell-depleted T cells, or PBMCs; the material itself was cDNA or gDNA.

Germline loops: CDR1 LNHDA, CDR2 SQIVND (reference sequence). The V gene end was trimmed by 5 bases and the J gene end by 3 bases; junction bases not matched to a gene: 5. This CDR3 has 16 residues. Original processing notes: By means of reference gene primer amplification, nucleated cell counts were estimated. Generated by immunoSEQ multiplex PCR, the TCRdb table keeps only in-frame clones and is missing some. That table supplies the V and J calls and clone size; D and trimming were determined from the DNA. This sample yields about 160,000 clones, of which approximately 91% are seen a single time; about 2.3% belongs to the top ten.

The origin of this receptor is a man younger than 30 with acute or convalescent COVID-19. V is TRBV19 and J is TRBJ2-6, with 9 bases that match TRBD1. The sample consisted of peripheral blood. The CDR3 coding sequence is TGTGCCAGTAGTTCGGACAGGGGTTATGGGGCCAACGTCCTGACTTTC. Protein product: CASSSDRGYGANVLTF.